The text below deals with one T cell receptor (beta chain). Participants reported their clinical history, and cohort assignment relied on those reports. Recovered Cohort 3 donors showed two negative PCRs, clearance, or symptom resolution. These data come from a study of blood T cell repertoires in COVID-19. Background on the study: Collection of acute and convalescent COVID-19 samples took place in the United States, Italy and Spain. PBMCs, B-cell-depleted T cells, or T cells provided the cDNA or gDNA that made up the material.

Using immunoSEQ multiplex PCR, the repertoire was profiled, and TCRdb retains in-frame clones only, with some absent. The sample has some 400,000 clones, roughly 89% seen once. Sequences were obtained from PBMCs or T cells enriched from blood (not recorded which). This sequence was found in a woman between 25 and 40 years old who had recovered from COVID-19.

CDR3 in amino acids: CASSLGLAGLSYEQYF. Here the CDR3 DNA reads TGTGCCAGCAGCCTGGGACTAGCGGGACTTTCCTACGAGCAGTACTTC. The rearrangement links TRBV5-4 to TRBJ2-7; 13 bases agree with TRBD2. With V trimmed by 4 bases and J by 1 base, 5 bases remained unmatched. The germline gives CDR1 SGHNT, CDR2 YYREEE (reference sequence). The CDR3 totals 16 residues.